Here is one T cell receptor (beta chain) with its context. The antigen remains undetermined. Researchers took RNA transcripts and amplified the TCR beta CDR3 regions from them. First-round RT-PCR targeting the TCR CDR3 was performed with the HTBI primer set. TCRdb recomputed calls from the multiplex PCR reads with MiXCR, one row per CDR3 protein. The data show roughly 330,000 distinct CDR3 sequences, over 15% seen once. The data belong to a study of T cells in Graves' hyperthyroidism and ophthalmopathy. In the study overall: Before treatment of any kind, peripheral blood was taken at initial diagnosis. Study-wide results and caveats: The model's output predicted ophthalmopathy at a median of 6.5 months prior to onset. Ophthalmopathy and stable hyperthyroidism were told apart by a 13 V-J model.

Germline V gives CDR1 SNHLY, CDR2 FYNNEI. V was trimmed by 5 bases and J by 1 base, leaving 9 bases between them. CDR3 length: 14 amino acids. The TCR sequence derives from a man aged 30-40 years with Graves' hyperthyroidism. The chain links TRBV2 to TRBJ2-1; D remains unclear. Sequenced: blood. The CDR3 DNA is TGTGCCAGCAGTCCGGCGGCTTCCTACAATGAGCAGTTCTTC. Amino acid sequence: CASSPAASYNEQFF. Looking up the rest from reference TRBV2 and TRBJ2-1 gives the full variable domain: EPEVTQTPSHQVTQMGQEVILRCVPISNHLYFYWYRQILGQKVEFLVSFYNNEISEKSEIFDDQFSVERPDGSNFTLKIRSTKLEDSAMYFCASSPAASYNEQFFGPGTRLTVL.